This T cell receptor (beta chain) was profiled in a study of somatic mutations in cytotoxic T cells in rheumatoid arthritis. Study background: Before any treatment began, 30 to 35 ml EDTA peripheral blood was collected from patients right after diagnosis.

Study-wide results and caveats: Among rheumatoid arthritis patients and age-matched healthy controls, CD8+ T-cell clonality was not significantly different. About an eighth of the 65 patients had a largest CD8+ clone above 20% of CD8+ cells.

On this clone itself: The antigen is not known.

Profiling relied on immunoSEQ multiplex PCR, and the TCRdb table lists in-frame clones only, not all of them. The repertoire consists of some 14,000 clones, with approximately 72% occurring once and the leading ten covering roughly 10%. Separation of CD4+ and CD8+ cells was performed by positive magnetic bead selection, and purity was verified by flow cytometry. Losses at the gene ends were 5 bases for V and 7 bases for J; bases not matched to a gene: 7. The germline V gene encodes CDR1 SGDLS and CDR2 YYNGEE. The CDR3 runs 14 residues. The clonotype originates from an adult with rheumatoid arthritis. Source material: CD8+ T cells sorted from blood. The chain has TRBV9 and TRBJ2-7; 12 bases agree with TRBD1. CDR3 DNA: TGTGCCAGCAGTCCGGGACAGGGGGCTCGGGAGCAGTACTTC. This sequence encodes CASSPGQGAREQYF.